Following are 17 T cell receptor beta chains from one sample sequenced in a study of CD8+ T cells in alopecia areata (dated by TCRdb to the late 2010s). The sample's time point label, decoded: baseline before oral tofacitinib. The library was obtained by the immunoSEQ multiplex PCR assay. To provide template for TCR sequencing, every sample had RNA extracted and reverse transcribed into cDNA. The table comes from immuneACCESS by way of TCRdb, which keeps in-frame sequences with V and J called. Part of the clones is missing from these tables; in studies checked, under half for an unresolved V gene and the rest for unknown reasons. The sample table lists almost 250,000 clones, roughly two thirds of them with a count of one. The ten biggest clones cover about 1.3% of the sample. The sample in question was CD4+ T cells sorted from blood, obtained at week 0. The receptors derive from a human donor with alopecia areata.

The chain carries TRBV4-3 and TRBJ1-5; 8 bases are shared with TRBD1. The CDR3 sequence is 14 residues long. In germline, CDR1 is LGHNA, CDR2 YSLEER. The V and J ends lost 3 bases and 6 bases, in that order; junction bases with no gene match: 4. The CDR3 here is CASSQEQGGQPQHF. The CDR3 nucleotides read TGCGCCAGCAGCCAGGAACAGGGGGGTCAGCCCCAGCATTTT.

The rearrangement uses TRBV7-2 and TRBJ2-7; tentatively, D is TRBD1 (6 bases). This CDR3 has 13 amino acids. CDR1 SGHTA and CDR2 FQGNSA come from the germline V gene. V gave up 1 base and J gave up 2 bases, with 6 bases separating them. The CDR3 loop reads CASSLGGPYEQYF. Here the CDR3 DNA reads TGTGCCAGCAGCTTAGGGGGGCCCTACGAGCAGTACTTC.

This clone was recorded a few times. The chain uses TRBV5-1 and TRBJ1-1; D possibly corresponds to TRBD1 (5 bases). Germline lookup yields CDR1 SGHRS and CDR2 YFSETQ. The CDR3 sequence is 16 residues long. Trimming pared 2 bases from V and 1 base from J, leaving 15 bases between. This chain's CDR3 is CASSLRKGMKNTEAFF. CDR3 sequence (DNA): TGCGCCAGCAGCTTAAGAAAGGGGATGAAGAACACTGAAGCTTTCTTT. The variable domain in full, with the rest retrieved from reference TRBV5-1 and TRBJ1-1, is KAGVTQTPRYLIKTRGQQVTLSCSPISGHRSVSWYQQTPGQGLQFLFEYFSETQRNKGNFPGRFSGRQFSNSRSEMNVSTLELGDSALYLCASSLRKGMKNTEAFFGQGTRLTVV.

This clone was seen only a few times. The chain recombines TRBV30 with TRBJ2-1, with D perhaps matching TRBD1 (5 bases). This CDR3 spans 14 amino acids. V was shortened by 0 bases and J by 9 bases, with 15 bases between the two germline ends. Germline V gene sequence: CDR1 GTSNPN, CDR2 SVGIG (reference sequence). The CDR3 loop is CAWSVGIRVGEQFF. Written as DNA, the CDR3 is TGTGCCTGGAGTGTAGGTATCAGGGTTGGTGAGCAGTTCTTC.

This chain links TRBV15 with TRBJ2-6; D not certain. In germline, CDR1 is LNHNV, CDR2 YYDKDF (reference sequence). Trimming left V 1 base short and J 4 bases short, with 8 bases between. This CDR3 has 15 amino acids. The CDR3 spells CATSRGGLGANVLTF. CDR3 nucleotides: TGTGCCACCAGCAGAGGGGGTCTCGGGGCCAACGTCCTGACTTTC.

The chain has TRBV4-3 and TRBJ1-6; D is unresolved. The germline V and J ends were trimmed by 4 bases and 5 bases, with 9 bases remaining between them. Germline CDR1 reads LGHNA; CDR2 reads YSLEER. The CDR3 extends over 14 amino acids. CDR3 DNA sequence: TGCGCCAGCAGCCCTTCCGGGAATAATTCACCCCTCCACTTT. Translated, it gives CASSPSGNNSPLHF.

The V call is TRBV5-1, the J call TRBJ2-6, with D possibly TRBD1 on 5 matching bases. CDR3 length: 16 amino acids. From germline, CDR1 is SGHRS and CDR2 YFSETQ. Trimming removed 4 bases at V and 0 bases at J, with 11 bases between. The CDR3 region is CASSQTVTSGANVLTF. The CDR3 nucleotides read TGCGCCAGCAGCCAGACAGTTACCTCTGGGGCCAACGTCCTGACTTTC.

The chain recombines TRBV9 with TRBJ1-5, with 9 bases matching TRBD1. The CDR3 contains 14 residues. With V trimmed by 3 bases and J by 7 bases, 5 bases remained unmatched. CDR1 is SGDLS, CDR2 YYNGEE, per germline. CDR3 coding DNA: TGTGCCAGCAGCGCCGGGACAGGGTACCAGCCCCAGCATTTT. It specifies CASSAGTGYQPQHF.

The rearrangement uses TRBV9 and TRBJ2-2; D gene unclear. V dropped 0 bases and J dropped 7 bases, with 7 bases sitting between them. The CDR3 is made up of 13 amino acids. CDR1 is SGDLS and CDR2 is YYNGEE in the germline V gene. DNA of the CDR3: TGTGCCAGCAGCGTAGGTCCTGACGGGGAGCTGTTTTTT. It is translated as CASSVGPDGELFF.

The CDR3 loop reads CASSAIDYQSEQFF. CDR3 sequence (DNA): TGTGCCAGCAGCGCCATCGACTACCAAAGTGAGCAGTTCTTC. The V and J genes are TRBV5-6 and TRBJ2-1; tentative D call: TRBD2 (5 bases). The CDR3 runs to 14 residues. From germline, CDR1 is SGHDT and CDR2 YYEEEE. V dropped 4 bases and J dropped 9 bases, with 17 bases sitting between them.

The chain is built from TRBV7-2 and TRBJ2-5; TRBD1 matches 10 bases. The junction had 8 bases not matched to a gene; V was cut back by 5 bases and J by 5 bases. Per germline, CDR1 SGHTA and CDR2 FQGNSA. The CDR3 totals 15 residues. The CDR3 region has the DNA TGTGCCAGCAGCAAAGACAGGGGGCGTCTGGAGACCCAGTACTTC. Its translation: CASSKDRGRLETQYF.

The DNA of the CDR3 is TGTGCCGTACAAAAGGAATGGGCAGGTGGTGGAAAACTGTTTTTT. Protein product: CAVQKEWAGGGKLFF. This chain links TRBV6-6 with TRBJ1-4, with D uncertain. With 11 bases removed from V and 10 bases from J, the gap between germline ends came to 26 bases. This CDR3 is 15 amino acids long. Germline lookup yields CDR1 MNHNY and CDR2 SVGAGI (reference sequence).

This clone came up a few times. The chain couples TRBV14 to TRBJ2-5; D uncertain. This CDR3 is 14 amino acids long. Germline values: CDR1 SGHDN, CDR2 FVKESK. Trimming shortened V by 1 base and J by 5 bases, and 11 bases separated the two germline ends. In DNA form, the CDR3 reads TGTGCCAGCAGCCAAGTGGCCGGGTGGGAGACCCAGTACTTC. This translates into CASSQVAGWETQYF.

CDR3 nucleotides: TGCAGCGTCGCCTTACAGGGGGGGCCCCAGCATTTT. Its protein is CSVALQGGPQHF. The V call is TRBV29-1, the J call TRBJ1-5; 8 bases align to TRBD1. CDR1 and CDR2 (germline): SQVTM, ANQGSEA. This CDR3 is built from 12 residues. V was clipped by 6 bases and J by 9 bases; unmatched bases: 7.

This sequence joins TRBV2 and TRBJ1-2, with 9 bases aligning to TRBD1. This CDR3 is 16 amino acids long. Germline lookup yields CDR1 SNHLY and CDR2 FYNNEI. After removal of 2 bases from V and 4 bases from J, the junction contained 8 bases not matched to a gene. CDR3 sequence: CASSEQGQGIGYGYTF. CDR3 sequence (DNA): TGTGCCAGCAGTGAACAGGGACAGGGCATCGGCTATGGCTACACCTTC.

J is TRBJ1-1 and V is TRBV6-5, with D possibly TRBD1 on 5 matching bases. The ends were cut back, 0 bases at V and 1 base at J, with 6 bases in the middle. Germline V lookup: CDR1 MNHEY, CDR2 SVGAGI. This CDR3 region has 14 residues. In DNA form, the CDR3 reads TGTGCCAGCAGTTACTCAGGGGAGAACACTGAAGCTTTCTTT. Residues: CASSYSGENTEAFF.

There are a few counts of this clone. The rearrangement links TRBV29-1 to TRBJ2-5; D perhaps matches TRBD2 (5 bases). CDR3 length: 12 amino acids. Trimming shortened V by 5 bases and J by 1 base, and 8 bases separated the two germline ends. CDR1 SQVTM and CDR2 ANQGSEA come from the germline V gene. CDR3: CSVHGIQETQYF. The DNA of the CDR3 is TGCAGCGTTCACGGGATCCAAGAGACCCAGTACTTC. The entire variable domain, with the rest obtained from reference TRBV29-1 and TRBJ2-5, is as follows: SAVISQKPSRDICQRGTSLTIQCQVDSQVTMMFWYRQQPGQSLTLIATANQGSEATYESGFVIDKFPISRPNLTFSTLTVSNMSPEDSSIYLCSVHGIQETQYFGPGTRLLVL.